The 10 T cell receptor beta chains presented below share a single source sample, sequenced in a study of T cell responses to AZD1222 COVID-19 vaccine. Repertoires were generated with immunoSEQ multiplex PCR, while TCRdb's copy carries only in-frame clones and drops some. The table records approximately 150,000 clones, about 92% of them present only once. The sample in question was peripheral blood, obtained on day 0 of MenACWY control vaccination. Receptor source: an adult in good health.

The CDR3 protein is CASRWTWDTEAFF. CDR3 sequence (DNA): TGTGCCAGCAGGTGGACTTGGGACACTGAAGCTTTCTTT. V usage is TRBV27 and J usage is TRBJ1-1; no firm D call. Trimming shortened V by 6 bases and J by 3 bases, and 11 bases separated the two germline ends. Germline values: CDR1 MNHEY, CDR2 SMNVEV (reference sequence). This CDR3 spans 13 amino acids.

V and J are TRBV6-5 and TRBJ1-1; D remains ambiguous. The CDR3 is made up of 14 amino acids. CDR1 MNHEY and CDR2 SVGAGI come from the germline V gene. The V and J ends lost 6 bases and 0 bases respectively, with 11 bases between them. Here the CDR3 DNA reads TGTGCCAGCAGGCAAAGCCGGGTGAACACTGAAGCTTTCTTT. The encoded protein is CASRQSRVNTEAFF.

The chain has TRBV28 and TRBJ1-3; D possibly corresponds to TRBD1 (5 bases). Germline loops: CDR1 MDHEN, CDR2 SYDVKM. V lost 2 bases and J 0 bases, leaving 14 bases between the germline ends. This CDR3 contains 17 residues. The CDR3 nucleotides are TGTGCCAGCAGTTTACCCGGGAGAGGGGACTCTGGAAACACCATATATTTT. Encoded protein: CASSLPGRGDSGNTIYF.

The chain recombines TRBV6-1 with TRBJ1-2, with 7 bases identical to TRBD1. The length of the CDR3 is 16 residues. V gave up 4 bases and J gave up 7 bases; unmatched junction bases: 15. Looked up from germline, CDR1 is MNHNS and CDR2 is SASEGT. This chain's CDR3 is CASSAQTGSRLGGYTF. CDR3 bases: TGTGCCAGCAGTGCACAGACAGGGTCGAGGTTGGGTGGCTACACCTTC.

J is TRBJ1-3 and V is TRBV19; D is perhaps TRBD1 (5 bases). The germline V and J ends were trimmed by 7 bases and 0 bases, with 13 bases remaining between them. Germline V gene data show CDR1 as LNHDA and CDR2 as SQIVND (reference sequence). The CDR3 sequence is 15 residues long. CDR3: CASTSVGDSGNTIYF. CDR3 nucleotides: TGTGCCAGTACCTCAGTGGGGGACTCTGGAAACACCATATATTTT.

This clone was picked up a small number of times. This chain joins TRBV14 and TRBJ1-5, with a tentative D call TRBD1 (5 bases). The CDR3 loop spans 13 amino acids. Germline lookup yields CDR1 SGHDN and CDR2 FVKESK. Trimming stripped 3 bases from V and 5 bases from J, with 8 bases between. CDR3 nucleotide sequence: TGTGCCAGCAGCCAGGGAGGGGATCAGCCCCAGCATTTT. This sequence encodes CASSQGGDQPQHF.

This chain uses TRBV4-1 with TRBJ1-4; D not certain. With 4 bases removed from V and 13 bases from J, the gap between germline ends came to 13 bases. Germline V lookup: CDR1 MGHRA, CDR2 YSYEKL. The CDR3 totals 12 residues. The CDR3 nucleotides are TGCGCCAGCAGCCCTTTGGGCCAAGGACTGTTTTTT. Its translation: CASSPLGQGLFF.

The rearrangement joins TRBV28 to TRBJ1-1, with 9 bases lining up with TRBD1. CDR1 MDHEN and CDR2 SYDVKM come from the germline V gene. The CDR3 is 16 residues long. V lost 3 bases and J lost 4; bases outside the gene matches: 9. The chain's CDR3 is CASSFYQGQGSTEAFF. The CDR3 DNA follows: TGTGCCAGCAGTTTCTACCAAGGACAGGGGTCCACTGAAGCTTTCTTT.

For this clone: Different DNA sequences within this sample yield the same CDR3. The rearrangement uses TRBV7-2 and TRBJ1-2; D is possibly TRBD1 (5 bases). Germline CDR1 SGHTA, CDR2 FQGNSA. V lost 1 base and J lost 2, with 8 bases in between. This CDR3 is built from 14 residues. The DNA of the CDR3 is TGTGCCAGCAGCTTAGGGCAGGGAAACTATGGCTACACCTTC. As protein: CASSLGQGNYGYTF.

This chain connects TRBV2 to TRBJ2-7; D is tentatively TRBD1 or TRBD2 (5 bases each). The CDR3 covers 15 residues. Deletions cut 3 bases from V and 6 bases from J, with 18 bases between. Germline values: CDR1 SNHLY, CDR2 FYNNEI. CDR3 sequence (DNA): TGTGCCAGCAGTGAGGGACGGACCTTAATCGGCGAGCAGTACTTC. Translating gives CASSEGRTLIGEQYF.